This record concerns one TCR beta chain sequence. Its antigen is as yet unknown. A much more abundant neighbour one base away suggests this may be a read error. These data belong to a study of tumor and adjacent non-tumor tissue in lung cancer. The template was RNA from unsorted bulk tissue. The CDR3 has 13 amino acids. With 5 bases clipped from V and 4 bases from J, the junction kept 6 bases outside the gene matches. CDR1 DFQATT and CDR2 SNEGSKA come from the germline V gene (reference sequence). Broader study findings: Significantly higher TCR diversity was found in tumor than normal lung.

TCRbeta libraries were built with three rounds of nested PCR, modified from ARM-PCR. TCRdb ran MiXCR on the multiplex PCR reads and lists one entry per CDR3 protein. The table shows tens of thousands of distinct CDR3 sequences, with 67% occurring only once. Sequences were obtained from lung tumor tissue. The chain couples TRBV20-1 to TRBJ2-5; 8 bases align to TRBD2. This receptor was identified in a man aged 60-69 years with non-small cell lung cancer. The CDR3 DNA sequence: TGCAGTGCTCGGAGGACTAGCTCAGAGACCCAGTACTTC. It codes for CSARRTSSETQYF.